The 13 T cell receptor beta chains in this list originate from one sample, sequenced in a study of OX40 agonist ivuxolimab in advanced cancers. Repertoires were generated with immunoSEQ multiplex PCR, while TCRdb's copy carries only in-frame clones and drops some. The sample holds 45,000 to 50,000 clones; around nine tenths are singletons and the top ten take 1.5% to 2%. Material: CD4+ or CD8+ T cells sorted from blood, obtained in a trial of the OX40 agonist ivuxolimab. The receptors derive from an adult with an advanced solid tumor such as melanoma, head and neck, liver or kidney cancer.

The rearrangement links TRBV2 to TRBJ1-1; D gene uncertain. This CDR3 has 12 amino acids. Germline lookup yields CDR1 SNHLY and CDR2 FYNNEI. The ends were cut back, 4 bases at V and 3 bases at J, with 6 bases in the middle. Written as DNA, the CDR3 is TGTGCCAGCAGTGTTAGGGACACTGAAGCTTTCTTT. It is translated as CASSVRDTEAFF.

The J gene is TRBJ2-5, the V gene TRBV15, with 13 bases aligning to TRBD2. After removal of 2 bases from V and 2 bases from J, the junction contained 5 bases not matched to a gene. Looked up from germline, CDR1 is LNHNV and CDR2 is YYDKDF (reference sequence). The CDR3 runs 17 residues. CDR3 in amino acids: CATSRRLAGGFQETQYF. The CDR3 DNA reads TGTGCCACCAGCAGAAGACTAGCGGGGGGTTTTCAAGAGACCCAGTACTTC.

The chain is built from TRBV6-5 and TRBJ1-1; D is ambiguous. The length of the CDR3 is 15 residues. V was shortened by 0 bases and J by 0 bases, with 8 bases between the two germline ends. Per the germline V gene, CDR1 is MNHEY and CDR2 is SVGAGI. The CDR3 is CASSYSHLVNTEAFF. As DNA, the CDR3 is TGTGCCAGCAGTTACTCACATCTGGTGAACACTGAAGCTTTCTTT.

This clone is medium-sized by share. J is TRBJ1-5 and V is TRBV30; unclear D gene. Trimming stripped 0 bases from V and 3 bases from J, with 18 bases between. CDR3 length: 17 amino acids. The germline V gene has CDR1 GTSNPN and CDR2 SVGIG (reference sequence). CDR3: CAWSVRGTIRSNQPQHF. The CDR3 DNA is TGTGCCTGGAGTGTACGAGGTACAATTAGGTCCAATCAGCCCCAGCATTTT.

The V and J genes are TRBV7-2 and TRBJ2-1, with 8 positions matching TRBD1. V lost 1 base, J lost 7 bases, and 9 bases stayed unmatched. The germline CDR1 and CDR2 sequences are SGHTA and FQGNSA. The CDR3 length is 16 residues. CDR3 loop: CASSLDGRGLGNEQFF. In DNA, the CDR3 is TGTGCCAGCAGCTTAGACGGCAGGGGGCTTGGTAATGAGCAGTTCTTC.

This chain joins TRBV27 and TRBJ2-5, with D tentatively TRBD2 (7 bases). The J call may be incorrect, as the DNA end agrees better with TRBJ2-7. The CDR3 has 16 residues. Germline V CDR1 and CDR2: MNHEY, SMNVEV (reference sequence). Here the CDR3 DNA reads TGTGCCAGCAGTTTAACGGGGGGCCCCGGCACCTACGAGCAGTACTTC. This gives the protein CASSLTGGPGTYEQYF.

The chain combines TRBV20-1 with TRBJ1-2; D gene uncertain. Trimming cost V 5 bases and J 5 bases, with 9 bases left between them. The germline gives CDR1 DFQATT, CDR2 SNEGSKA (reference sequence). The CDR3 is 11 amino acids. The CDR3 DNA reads TGCAGTGCTGCCGACGGGTATGGCTACACCTTC. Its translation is CSAADGYGYTF.

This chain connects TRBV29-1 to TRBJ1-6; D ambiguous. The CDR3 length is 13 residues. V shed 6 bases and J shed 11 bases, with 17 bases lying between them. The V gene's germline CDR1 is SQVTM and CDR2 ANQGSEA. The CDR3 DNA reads TGCAGCGTCCAGGAGGACCGGAGGACACCCCTCCACTTT. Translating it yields CSVQEDRRTPLHF. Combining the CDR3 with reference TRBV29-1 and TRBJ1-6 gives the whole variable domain SAVISQKPSRDICQRGTSLTIQCQVDSQVTMMFWYRQQPGQSLTLIATANQGSEATYESGFVIDKFPISRPNLTFSTLTVSNMSPEDSSIYLCSVQEDRRTPLHFGNGTRLTVT.

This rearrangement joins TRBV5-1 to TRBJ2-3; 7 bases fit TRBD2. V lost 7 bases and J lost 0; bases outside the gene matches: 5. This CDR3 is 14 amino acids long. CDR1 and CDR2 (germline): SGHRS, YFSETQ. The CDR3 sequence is CASHRDYSTDTQYF. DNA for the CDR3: TGCGCCAGCCACCGGGACTATAGCACAGATACGCAGTATTTT. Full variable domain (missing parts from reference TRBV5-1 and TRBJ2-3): KAGVTQTPRYLIKTRGQQVTLSCSPISGHRSVSWYQQTPGQGLQFLFEYFSETQRNKGNFPGRFSGRQFSNSRSEMNVSTLELGDSALYLCASHRDYSTDTQYFGPGTRLTVL.

The CDR3 DNA reads as TGTGCCAGCAGCCCTAGCGGGATCTCCTACGAGCAGTACTTC. It encodes CASSPSGISYEQYF. The genes are TRBV7-9 and TRBJ2-7; 9 bases match TRBD2. CDR1 SEHNR and CDR2 FQNEAQ come from the germline V gene (reference sequence). Trimming at V came to 5 bases and at J to 0 bases, leaving 2 bases not matched to a gene. This CDR3 is 14 amino acids long.

CDR3 nucleotides: TGTGCCAGCAGGGAGGGGACTAGCGGAGGCTACGAGCAGTACTTC. This codes for CASREGTSGGYEQYF. The V and J genes are TRBV6-6 and TRBJ2-7; 11 positions agree with TRBD2. V dropped 6 bases and J dropped 3; count of bases not matched to a gene: 7. The CDR3 consists of 15 residues. The V gene's germline CDR1 is MNHNY and CDR2 SVGAGI (reference sequence).

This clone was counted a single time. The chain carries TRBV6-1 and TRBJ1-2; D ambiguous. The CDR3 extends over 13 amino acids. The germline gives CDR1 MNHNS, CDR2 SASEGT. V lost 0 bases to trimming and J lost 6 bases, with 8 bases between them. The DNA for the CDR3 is TGTGCCAGCAGTGAAGCGCATCGAGATGGCTACACCTTC. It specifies CASSEAHRDGYTF.

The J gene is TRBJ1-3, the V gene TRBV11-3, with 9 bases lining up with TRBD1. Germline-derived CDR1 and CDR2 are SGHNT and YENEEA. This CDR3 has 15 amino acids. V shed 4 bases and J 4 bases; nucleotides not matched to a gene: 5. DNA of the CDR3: TGTGCCAGCAGCTCCGGGACAGGGAAAGGAAACACCATATATTTT. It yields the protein CASSSGTGKGNTIYF.